The entry below describes one T cell receptor (beta chain). What it recognizes is unknown. This sample was included in a study of T cells expressing NK-cell markers. For the study at large: It was from sorted CD3+CD56+NKG2C+, CD3+CD56+NKG2C- and CD3+CD56-NKG2C+ T cells that TCR beta repertoires came.

Study outcomes and limitations: These clonotypes also led the CD3+CD56-NKG2C+ fraction in a handful of donors.

From its re-call of the 5' RACE reads, TCRdb lists each CDR3 protein once, without DNA. Reported are some 280,000 distinct CDR3 sequences; the ten largest clones contain around 0.37%. The CDR3 has 13 amino acids. The TCR originated in a man younger than 30 in good health. V and J are TRBV12-3 or TRBV12-4 and TRBJ2-3; TCRdb indicates TRBD1, and absent DNA this call remains unverified. The sequenced sample consisted of blood T cells: a sorted CD56 or NKG2C T cell subset, CD4+ or CD8+ T cells, or bulk PBMC T cells (not recorded which). CDR3 residues: CASTQPGTDTQYF.